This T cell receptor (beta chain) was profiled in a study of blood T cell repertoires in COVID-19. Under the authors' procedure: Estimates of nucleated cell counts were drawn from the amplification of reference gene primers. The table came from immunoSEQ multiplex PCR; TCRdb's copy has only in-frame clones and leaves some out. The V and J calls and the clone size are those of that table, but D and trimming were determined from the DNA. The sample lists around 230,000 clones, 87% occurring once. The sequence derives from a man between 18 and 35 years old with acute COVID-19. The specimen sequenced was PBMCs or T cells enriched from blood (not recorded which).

Here the CDR3 reads CASSSEPTRNTIYF. DNA for the CDR3: TGTGCCAGCAGTTCTGAACCCACAAGAAACACCATATATTTT. V gene TRBV28 combines with J gene TRBJ1-3; D gene unclear. With 4 bases removed from V and 5 bases from J, the gap between germline ends came to 12 bases. The V gene's germline CDR1 is MDHEN and CDR2 SYDVKM. The CDR3 is made up of 14 amino acids.